The 9 T cell receptor beta chains given below trace back to one sample, sequenced in a study of identifying expanded T cells in peripheral blood (dated by TCRdb to between 2018 and 2021). The library came from the immunoSEQ multiplex PCR assay. Sourced from immuneACCESS, this table was stored by TCRdb with only in-frame sequences that have V and J called. A share of the clones is absent; for the studies checked, an unresolved V gene accounts for under half, and the remainder has no known explanation. Present in this sample are about 86,000 clones, around 90% of which were seen just once. The ten top clones hold 5.5% to 6% of the sample. Material: blood. These receptors were taken from a person aged 18 to 75 in good health.

The gene calls are TRBV5-1 and TRBJ1-3; 7 bases agree with TRBD1. The ends lost 5 bases at V and 4 bases at J; junction bases unmatched: 6. The CDR3 runs 14 residues. Germline CDR1 is SGHRS and CDR2 is YFSETQ. The CDR3 DNA is TGCGCCAGCAGTAAGGGGGCAGGAGGAAACACCATATATTTT. Encoded protein: CASSKGAGGNTIYF.

This clone was observed a single time. The chain uses TRBV6-5 and TRBJ1-1; D uncertain. Germline V gene data show CDR1 as MNHEY and CDR2 as SVGAGI. V lost 2 bases and J 0 bases, leaving 13 bases between the germline ends. The CDR3 covers 16 residues. CDR3 DNA sequence: TGTGCCAGCAGTTACAGCCTGGGCAGTATGAACACTGAAGCTTTCTTT. Protein sequence: CASSYSLGSMNTEAFF.

The chain employs TRBV5-1 and TRBJ2-7; D is possibly TRBD2 (6 bases). V lost 4 bases to trimming and J lost 3 bases, with 17 bases between them. This CDR3 contains 15 residues. Per the germline V gene, CDR1 is SGHRS and CDR2 is YFSETQ. The chain's CDR3 is CASSPGGTGGYEQYF. The CDR3, as DNA: TGCGCCAGCAGCCCGGGCGGGACGGGTGGCTACGAGCAGTACTTC.

V gene TRBV30 combines with J gene TRBJ2-2, with a tentative D call TRBD1 (5 bases). This CDR3 has 13 residues. Germline loops: CDR1 GTSNPN, CDR2 SVGIG (reference sequence). Trimming cost V 5 bases and J 5 bases, with 12 bases left between them. CDR3 sequence reads: CAWGRDRTGELFF. The DNA of the CDR3 is TGTGCCTGGGGCAGGGATCGGACCGGGGAGCTGTTTTTT.

This chain connects TRBV29-1 to TRBJ2-7, with TRBD1 matching 9 bases. This CDR3 is built from 13 residues. Per germline, CDR1 SQVTM and CDR2 ANQGSEA. The junction had 6 bases not matched to a gene; V was cut back by 4 bases and J by 5 bases. The CDR3 here is CSVATGGIHEQYF. In DNA, the CDR3 is TGCAGCGTTGCGACAGGGGGTATCCACGAGCAGTACTTC.

The chain employs TRBV2 and TRBJ2-2, with 12 bases identical to TRBD2. From germline, CDR1 is SNHLY and CDR2 FYNNEI. V was clipped by 6 bases and J by 3 bases; unmatched bases: 2. This CDR3 contains 15 residues. The CDR3 protein is CASRRLAGDTGELFF. DNA for the CDR3: TGTGCCAGCAGGCGACTAGCGGGAGACACCGGGGAGCTGTTTTTT.

This clone was detected only once. The chain joins TRBV19 to TRBJ1-5, with D hard to call. This CDR3 has 11 residues. Germline values: CDR1 LNHDA, CDR2 SQIVND (reference sequence). V lost 6 bases, J lost 9 bases, and 9 bases lay in between. The CDR3 protein is CASSQTGPQHF. The CDR3, as DNA: TGTGCCAGTAGCCAAACGGGGCCCCAGCATTTT.

The J gene is TRBJ2-1, the V gene TRBV5-1; 11 bases align to TRBD2. The germline CDR1 and CDR2 sequences are SGHRS and YFSETQ. The CDR3 is made up of 18 amino acids. The trim removed 3 bases at V and 1 base at J, leaving 9 bases unmatched. CDR3 in amino acids: CASSYGGGLADSYNEQFF. CDR3 DNA: TGCGCCAGCAGCTACGGAGGGGGACTAGCGGATTCCTACAATGAGCAGTTCTTC.

CDR3 DNA sequence: TGCGCCAGCAGTCACACGCCCCAGCATTTT. Its protein is CASSHTPQHF. The chain uses TRBV23-1 and TRBJ1-5; D is undetermined. TRBV23-1 is reported as an ORF; its role is uncertain. V dropped 3 bases and J dropped 9 bases, with 3 bases sitting between them. This CDR3 spans 10 amino acids.